A single TCR beta chain is shown here with its context. What it recognizes is unknown. Each CDR3 protein is one row after TCRdb ran MiXCR on the reads. The data show 150,000 to 200,000 distinct CDR3 sequences, about a fifth seen once. The entry originates in a study of T cell repertoires in cytomegalovirus infection. This CDR3 has 14 amino acids. V shed 4 bases and J 1 base; nucleotides not matched to a gene: 2. Germline V gene sequence: CDR1 MNHEY, CDR2 SMNVEV (reference sequence). The receptor was derived from a human donor in good health (CMV status not recorded). Some clones in this sample may be carry-over from other donors' samples. J is TRBJ2-7 and V is TRBV27; TRBD1 aligns across 9 bases. The sample consisted of CD8+ T cells from cultured PBMCs, taken from culture after CMV antigen stimulation. The CDR3 loop is CASSSGQGSYEQYF. The CDR3 region has the DNA TGTGCCAGCAGTTCTGGACAGGGGTCCTACGAGCAGTACTTC.